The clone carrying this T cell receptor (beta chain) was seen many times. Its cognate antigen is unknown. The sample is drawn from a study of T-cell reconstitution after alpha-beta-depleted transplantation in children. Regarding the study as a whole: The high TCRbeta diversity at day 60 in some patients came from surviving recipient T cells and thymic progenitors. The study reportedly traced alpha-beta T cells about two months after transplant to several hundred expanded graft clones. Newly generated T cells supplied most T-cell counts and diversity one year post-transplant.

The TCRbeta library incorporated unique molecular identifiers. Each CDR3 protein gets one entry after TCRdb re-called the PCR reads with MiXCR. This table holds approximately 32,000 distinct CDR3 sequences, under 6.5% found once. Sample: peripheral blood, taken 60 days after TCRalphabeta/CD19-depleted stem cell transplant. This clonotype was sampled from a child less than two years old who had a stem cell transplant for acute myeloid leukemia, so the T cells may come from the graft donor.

The CDR3 sequence is CASMGSRYYGYTF. The CDR3 bases are TGCGCCAGCATGGGCTCCCGATACTATGGCTACACCTTC. The chain links TRBV5-1 to TRBJ1-2; no definite D call. V was trimmed by 6 bases and J by 3 bases, leaving 12 bases between them. The CDR3 is 13 amino acids. CDR1 SGHRS and CDR2 YFSETQ come from the germline V gene.